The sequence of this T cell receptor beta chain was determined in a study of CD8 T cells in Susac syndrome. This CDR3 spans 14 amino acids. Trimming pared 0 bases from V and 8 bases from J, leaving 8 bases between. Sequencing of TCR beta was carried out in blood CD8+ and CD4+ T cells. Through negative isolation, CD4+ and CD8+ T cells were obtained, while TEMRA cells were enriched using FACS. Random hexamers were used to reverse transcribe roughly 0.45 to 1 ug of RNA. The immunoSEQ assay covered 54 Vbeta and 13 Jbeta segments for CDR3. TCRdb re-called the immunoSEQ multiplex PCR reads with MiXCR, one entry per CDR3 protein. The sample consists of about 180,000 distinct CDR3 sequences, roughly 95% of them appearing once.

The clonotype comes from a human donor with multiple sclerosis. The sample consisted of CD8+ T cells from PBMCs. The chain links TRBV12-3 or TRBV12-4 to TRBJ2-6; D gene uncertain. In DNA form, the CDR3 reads TGTGCCAGCAGTTTAGCCTGGAGTCCCAACGTCCTGACTTTC. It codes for CASSLAWSPNVLTF.